Listed here are 25 T cell receptor beta chains from one sample, sequenced in a study of T cell repertoires in cytomegalovirus infection. These receptors have no known antigen. TCRdb processed the reads anew with MiXCR; each CDR3 protein has one entry. Of roughly 570,000 distinct CDR3 sequences detected, around two fifths appear once; the ten largest clones hold 48%. Specimen: cultured PBMCs, collected from culture after CMV antigen stimulation. Receptors originate from a human donor in good health (CMV status not recorded). Some clones in this sample may be carry-over from other donors' samples.

The gene calls are TRBV7-2 and TRBJ2-6; perhaps TRBD2 as D (6 bases). This CDR3 has 17 amino acids. V lost 2 bases and J 0 bases, leaving 11 bases between the germline ends. In germline, CDR1 is SGHTA, CDR2 FQGNSA. In nucleotides, the CDR3 is TGTGCCAGCAGCTTATCGGGGGTCCGCTCTGGGGCCAACGTCCTGACTTTC. Translated, it gives CASSLSGVRSGANVLTF.

This chain joins TRBV29-1 and TRBJ2-3; no reliable D call. The germline CDR1 and CDR2 sequences are SQVTM and ANQGSEA. Trimming stripped 4 bases from V and 1 base from J, with 12 bases between. The CDR3 totals 14 residues. In DNA, the CDR3 is TGCAGCGTTGGGTATGACACCGGCACAGATACGCAGTATTTT. This translates into CSVGYDTGTDTQYF.

This clonotype has a single count. The V gene is TRBV28, the J gene TRBJ2-1, with a tentative D call TRBD2 (6 bases). Germline values: CDR1 MDHEN, CDR2 SYDVKM. The V gene lost 1 base and the J gene lost 12 bases, with 13 bases spanning the gap. The CDR3 consists of 13 residues. The DNA for the CDR3 is TGTGCCAGCAGTTTATCGGCGGGAAGCGGGCAGTTCTTC. Translated: CASSLSAGSGQFF.

The CDR3 sequence: CASSVEGRPTDTQYF. CDR3 sequence (DNA): TGTGCCAGCAGCGTAGAGGGCAGGCCCACAGATACGCAGTATTTT. The chain recombines TRBV9 with TRBJ2-3; the D is unclear. CDR1 is SGDLS, CDR2 YYNGEE, per germline. The CDR3 runs 15 residues. V gave up 0 bases and J gave up 2 bases, with 10 bases separating them.

The chain recombines TRBV7-8 with TRBJ1-5, with D possibly being TRBD1 (6 bases). This CDR3 comprises 15 residues. Germline CDR1 and CDR2: SGHVS and FQNEAQ. V was pared by 10 bases and J by 3 bases, with 19 bases between. Here the CDR3 reads CATSPSQGNNQPQHF. CDR3 DNA sequence: TGTGCCACTTCGCCCTCACAGGGTAACAATCAGCCCCAGCATTTT. Supplemented by reference TRBV7-8 and TRBJ1-5, the full variable domain reads GAGVSQSPRYKVAKRGQDVALRCDPISGHVSLFWYQQALGQGPEFLTYFQNEAQLDKSGLPSDRFFAERPEGSVSTLKIQRTQQEDSAVYLCATSPSQGNNQPQHFGDGTRLSIL.

V and J are TRBV20-1 and TRBJ2-1; tentatively, D is TRBD2 (6 bases). The CDR3 has 16 amino acids. Germline values: CDR1 DFQATT, CDR2 SNEGSKA (reference sequence). V dropped 5 bases and J dropped 3 bases, with 20 bases sitting between them. Here the CDR3 DNA reads TGCAGTGCTGACACCGACTTGGCGGGATACTACAATGAGCAGTTCTTC. Amino acids: CSADTDLAGYYNEQFF.

There are a few counts of this clonotype. This rearrangement joins TRBV7-2 to TRBJ2-1; D remains ambiguous. CDR1 and CDR2 (germline): SGHTA, FQGNSA. Between the trimmed V and J ends, which lost 3 bases and 7 bases, there was a span of 13 bases. The CDR3 covers 14 residues. In nucleotides, the CDR3 is TGTGCCAGCAGCTTGGCCGGGCGCCGTAATGAGCAGTTCTTC. Its protein is CASSLAGRRNEQFF.

V and J are TRBV6-6 and TRBJ2-3; 11 nucleotides align to TRBD2. CDR1 and CDR2 from the germline V gene are MNHNY and SVGAGI (reference sequence). J gave up 2 bases and V 5 bases, and 6 bases lay outside the gene matches. This CDR3 is built from 16 residues. The CDR3 DNA is TGTGCCAGCAGTGACCGACTAGCGGGGTTCACAGATACGCAGTATTTT. Encoded protein: CASSDRLAGFTDTQYF.

V and J are TRBV7-9 and TRBJ2-1, with 9 bases matching TRBD2. V shed 2 bases, J shed 8 bases, and the junction held 13 bases outside the gene matches. Germline lookup yields CDR1 SEHNR and CDR2 FQNEAQ (reference sequence). This CDR3 region has 17 residues. CDR3 nucleotides: TGTGCCAGCAGCTTACGGGCTCCGCCTAGCGGGACTCATGAGCAGTTCTTC. Its protein is CASSLRAPPSGTHEQFF.

The chain links TRBV7-9 to TRBJ2-7, with 10 bases aligning to TRBD1. The CDR3 loop spans 14 amino acids. The germline V gene has CDR1 SEHNR and CDR2 FQNEAQ (reference sequence). Losses at the gene ends were 5 bases for V and 0 bases for J; bases not matched to a gene: 1. The CDR3 region has the DNA TGTGCCAGCAGCGGGACAGGGGCCTCCTACGAGCAGTACTTC. Translating it yields CASSGTGASYEQYF.

The chain links TRBV7-2 to TRBJ2-5; D ambiguous. Germline CDR1 reads SGHTA; CDR2 reads FQGNSA. The CDR3 consists of 14 residues. Trimming took 5 bases from V and 5 from J, leaving 15 bases between them. The CDR3, as DNA: TGTGCCAGCAGCCCCTTAACGAAGGGCGAGACCCAGTACTTC. Amino acid sequence: CASSPLTKGETQYF.

The sample holds a few counts of this clonotype. The rearrangement links TRBV19 to TRBJ1-5, with 8 positions matching TRBD1. V dropped 1 base and J dropped 7; count of bases not matched to a gene: 3. Per germline, CDR1 LNHDA and CDR2 SQIVND (reference sequence). The CDR3 sequence is 14 residues long. CDR3: CASSIGAGGQPQHF. DNA for the CDR3: TGTGCCAGTAGTATAGGGGCAGGGGGCCAGCCCCAGCATTTT. Full variable domain (remainder filled in from reference TRBV19 and TRBJ1-5): DGGITQSPKYLFRKEGQNVTLSCEQNLNHDAMYWYRQDPGQGLRLIYYSQIVNDFQKGDIAEGYSVSREKKESFPLTVTSAQKNPTAFYLCASSIGAGGQPQHFGDGTRLSIL.

The chain has TRBV7-9 and TRBJ2-2, with 9 bases lining up with TRBD1. J was trimmed by 4 bases and V by 8 bases; bases with no gene match: 8. In germline, CDR1 is SEHNR, CDR2 FQNEAQ (reference sequence). CDR3 length: 15 amino acids. The CDR3 sequence: CASARDRVSTGELFF. CDR3 nucleotide sequence: TGTGCCAGCGCCCGGGACAGGGTTTCCACCGGGGAGCTGTTTTTT.

The chain has TRBV7-2 and TRBJ2-1; D call uncertain. Germline V gene lookup returns CDR1 SGHTA and CDR2 FQGNSA. CDR3 length: 12 residues. Trimming left V 5 bases short and J 10 bases short, with 12 bases between. The CDR3 sequence is CASSPPPPEQFF. The CDR3 bases are TGTGCCAGCAGCCCCCCCCCCCCGGAGCAGTTCTTC.

This clonotype was observed a few times. The chain is built from TRBV7-8 and TRBJ2-3; D not resolved. There are 14 residues in the CDR3. Trimming took 5 bases from V and 0 from J, leaving 9 bases between them. Germline V gene data show CDR1 as SGHVS and CDR2 as FQNEAQ. The CDR3 DNA sequence: TGTGCCAGCAGCCCGGCGACCAGCACAGATACGCAGTATTTT. Encoded protein: CASSPATSTDTQYF.

The J gene is TRBJ1-4, the V gene TRBV25-1; 10 nucleotides match TRBD1. The CDR3 is 14 amino acids. J gave up 6 bases and V 6 bases, and 4 bases lay outside the gene matches. Germline-derived CDR1 and CDR2 are MGHDK and SYGVNS. This CDR3 reads CASRGDRGHEKLFF. CDR3 nucleotide sequence: TGTGCCAGCAGAGGGGACAGGGGCCATGAAAAACTGTTTTTT.

This clonotype was counted many times. The V and J genes are TRBV7-6 and TRBJ2-1, with 12 bases matching TRBD2. V lost 4 bases to trimming and J lost 0 bases; unmatched junction nucleotides: 1. The CDR3 totals 16 residues. Germline CDR1 is SGHVS and CDR2 is FNYEAQ. The CDR3 is CASSSTSGSSYNEQFF. CDR3 nucleotides: TGTGCCAGCAGCTCGACTAGCGGGAGCTCCTACAATGAGCAGTTCTTC.

This sequence joins TRBV5-6 and TRBJ2-7; the match to TRBD2 covers 7 bases. V trimming: 6 bases; J trimming: 3 bases; junction bases outside the gene matches: 9. The CDR3 is 14 residues long. Germline CDR1 SGHDT, CDR2 YYEEEE. The CDR3: CASIQGGGSYEQYF. The CDR3 region has the DNA TGTGCCAGCATCCAAGGTGGCGGGAGCTACGAGCAGTACTTC.

The J gene is TRBJ1-2, the V gene TRBV10-3, with D hard to call. The CDR3 extends over 11 amino acids. With 5 bases removed from V and 3 bases from J, the gap between germline ends came to 4 bases. The germline V gene encodes CDR1 ENHRY and CDR2 SYGVKD. CDR3 region: CAISPDYGYTF. The CDR3 coding sequence is TGTGCCATCAGTCCTGACTATGGCTACACCTTC.

In DNA form, the CDR3 reads TGTGCCAGTAGTAGAGACCTTCTCAGGAAAGAGACCCAGTACTTC. Its translation: CASSRDLLRKETQYF. The V gene is TRBV19, the J gene TRBJ2-5; D call uncertain. V was cut by 4 bases and J by 3 bases, with 15 bases left in between. The CDR3 loop spans 15 amino acids. Germline V lookup: CDR1 LNHDA, CDR2 SQIVND (reference sequence).

V is TRBV6-2 or TRBV6-3 and J is TRBJ2-1; 7 nucleotides line up with TRBD2. This CDR3 spans 14 amino acids. CDR1 and CDR2 (germline): MNHEY, SVGEGT. J was trimmed by 6 bases and V by 5 bases; bases with no gene match: 7. The CDR3 DNA sequence: TGTGCCAGCAGTGCCCCTAGCGGAATCAATGAGCAGTTCTTC. This sequence encodes CASSAPSGINEQFF.

The V gene is TRBV12-3 or TRBV12-4, the J gene TRBJ2-1; TRBD1 or TRBD2 may be the D gene (5 bases each). CDR3 length equals 15 residues. Trimming took 5 bases from V and 4 from J, leaving 15 bases between them. CDR3 protein: CASSPVPGPYNEQFF. CDR3 DNA sequence: TGTGCCAGCAGTCCTGTACCGGGACCTTACAATGAGCAGTTCTTC.

This clonotype appeared a few times. The V gene is TRBV7-2, the J gene TRBJ2-2; 7 bases fit TRBD1. The CDR3 is 15 residues long. CDR1 is SGHTA, CDR2 FQGNSA, per germline. J was trimmed by 7 bases and V by 7 bases; bases with no gene match: 12. CDR3 DNA sequence: TGTGCCAGCACCGGACAGGCTTTTGTGGGCGGGGAGCTGTTTTTT. This codes for CASTGQAFVGGELFF.

This clonotype was counted once. This chain uses TRBV2 with TRBJ2-5; 8 bases fit TRBD2. The germline CDR1 and CDR2 sequences are SNHLY and FYNNEI. The CDR3 runs 15 residues. J was trimmed by 3 bases and V by 3 bases; bases with no gene match: 6. CDR3 region: CASSEGLGREETQYF. The CDR3 coding sequence is TGTGCCAGCAGTGAGGGACTAGGGCGTGAAGAGACCCAGTACTTC.

The rearrangement joins TRBV7-2 to TRBJ1-6, with D possibly TRBD1 on 5 matching bases. CDR3 length equals 15 residues. Trimming removed 3 bases from V and 6 bases from J, with 12 bases in between. Looked up from germline, CDR1 is SGHTA and CDR2 is FQGNSA. The CDR3 DNA sequence: TGTGCCAGCAGCTTTTCGACAGACCCTAATTCACCCCTCCACTTT. Translating gives CASSFSTDPNSPLHF. Looking up the rest from reference TRBV7-2 and TRBJ1-6 gives the full variable domain: GAGVSQSPSNKVTEKGKDVELRCDPISGHTALYWYRQSLGQGLEFLIYFQGNSAPDKSGLPSDRFSAERTGGSVSTLTIQRTQQEDSAVYLCASSFSTDPNSPLHFGNGTRLTVT.